The clone carrying this TCR beta chain was counted many times. The antigen remains undetermined. The entry originates in a study of T cells after posttransplantation cyclophosphamide. The study's findings and limits: Later blood repertoires were often dominated by clones from the donor CD8+ memory compartment. Recipient CMV seropositivity and CMV reactivation strongly tracked TRB clonality.

The table came from immunoSEQ multiplex PCR; TCRdb's copy has only in-frame clones and leaves some out. Singletons are absent from the sample, which has approximately 27,000 clones. Trimming removed 4 bases at V and 5 bases at J, with 18 bases between. Germline V gene sequence: CDR1 MNHEY, CDR2 SMNVEV (reference sequence). There are 16 residues in the CDR3. The origin of this receptor is a middle-aged man in good health, CMV-negative, and a related stem cell transplant donor. The chain couples TRBV27 to TRBJ2-1; possible D gene TRBD2, 5 bases. Sequenced input: PBMCs. In DNA, the CDR3 is TGTGCCAGCAGTTCCCCGACAATAACTAGGCACAATGAGCAGTTCTTC. Translating gives CASSSPTITRHNEQFF.